The clone carrying this T cell receptor beta chain has only one observation. Trimming at V came to 1 base and at J to 0 bases, leaving 3 bases not matched to a gene. Germline CDR1 reads SGHRS; CDR2 reads YFSETQ. This CDR3 contains 15 residues. The record originates from a study of blood T cell repertoires in COVID-19. The wider study: Collection of acute and convalescent COVID-19 samples took place in the United States, Italy and Spain.

Per the original data handling: The authors estimated nucleated cell counts from reference gene primer amplification. TCRdb keeps only in-frame clones here, not all; method: immunoSEQ multiplex PCR. V and J calls and clone size are given by that table; D and trimming were obtained from the DNA. The sample includes approximately 100,000 clones, 85% to 90% seen only once; the top ten take 1% to 1.4%. Material: peripheral blood. This receptor was identified in a human donor in a cohort sampled during active COVID-19. V and J are TRBV5-1 and TRBJ2-5, with 7 bases aligning to TRBD2. The CDR3 region is CASSLSGVYQETQYF. The DNA of the CDR3 is TGCGCCAGCAGCTTGAGCGGGGTGTACCAAGAGACCCAGTACTTC.